A single sample is the source of the 10 T cell receptor beta chains below, sequenced in a study of cytomegalovirus exposure and HLA in healthy donors. The study ran its PCR with 60 Vbeta and 13 Jbeta primers. Assay used: immunoSEQ multiplex PCR; TCRdb lists only in-frame clones, some missing. The sample lists around 80,000 clones, roughly 79% seen once, with 6% in the top ten. Sequenced material: PBMCs. The receptor set was obtained from a female donor in good health and CMV-seronegative.

This clone has more than one count but fewer than ten. This chain links TRBV4-2 with TRBJ2-3; TRBD2 agrees at 7 bases. Germline CDR1 is LGHNA and CDR2 is YNFKEQ. Trimming took 1 base from V and 1 from J; bases not matched to a gene: 5. The CDR3 sequence is 16 residues long. The CDR3 nucleotides read TGTGCCAGCAGCCAAGGGCTAGCGGATGGCACAGATACGCAGTATTTT. Protein sequence: CASSQGLADGTDTQYF.

The CDR3 DNA follows: TGCGCCAGCAGCTTCAATAGCGGGAGCTCCTACAATGAGCAGTTCTTC. Encoded protein: CASSFNSGSSYNEQFF. V gene TRBV5-1 combines with J gene TRBJ2-1, with TRBD2 matching 9 bases. The J segment lost 0 bases and the V segment lost 2 bases, leaving 3 bases of the junction unmatched. Germline V CDR1 and CDR2: SGHRS, YFSETQ. The CDR3 has 16 residues.

The J gene is TRBJ1-3, the V gene TRBV18; D call uncertain. Trimming cost V 6 bases and J 0 bases, with 12 bases left between them. This CDR3 has 15 amino acids. Germline assignment: CDR1 KGHSH and CDR2 LQKENI. Here the CDR3 reads CASSLETSSGNTIYF. The CDR3 region has the DNA TGTGCCAGCTCCCTCGAGACAAGCTCTGGAAACACCATATATTTT.

The genes are TRBV4-3 and TRBJ1-4; no clear D gene. The CDR3 loop spans 16 amino acids. Germline CDR1 is LGHNA and CDR2 is YSLEER. Trimming shortened V by 4 bases and J by 0 bases, and 12 bases separated the two germline ends. CDR3 region: CASSPRFTPTNEKLFF. In DNA, the CDR3 is TGCGCCAGCAGCCCGAGGTTCACCCCAACTAATGAAAAACTGTTTTTT.

J is TRBJ2-5 and V is TRBV6-1; TRBD2 aligns across 11 bases. V shed 3 bases, J shed 4 bases, and the junction held 13 bases outside the gene matches. Germline values: CDR1 MNHNS, CDR2 SASEGT. The CDR3 is 18 amino acids. This CDR3 reads CASSEQSPLAGVRETQYF. DNA for the CDR3: TGTGCCAGCAGTGAGCAGAGTCCACTAGCGGGAGTGAGAGAGACCCAGTACTTC.

This clone came up a few times. This chain uses TRBV28 with TRBJ1-2; D remains unclear. Germline V CDR1 and CDR2: MDHEN, SYDVKM. This CDR3 spans 12 amino acids. The ends were cut back, 3 bases at V and 8 bases at J, with 10 bases in the middle. DNA for the CDR3: TGTGCCAGCAGTTTTCCCGACTGGGGCTACACCTTC. Its protein is CASSFPDWGYTF.

The V call is TRBV5-4, the J call TRBJ2-5, with D possibly being TRBD1 (5 bases). The CDR3 extends over 13 amino acids. Germline V lookup: CDR1 SGHNT, CDR2 YYREEE (reference sequence). V shed 3 bases and J shed 5 bases, with 11 bases lying between them. The CDR3 nucleotides are TGTGCCAGCAGCTGGGGCGTCGGGGAGACCCAGTACTTC. Translation: CASSWGVGETQYF.

V usage is TRBV30 and J usage is TRBJ2-5; 7 nucleotides line up with TRBD2. CDR3 length equals 15 residues. V trimming: 3 bases; J trimming: 1 base; junction bases outside the gene matches: 8. CDR1 and CDR2 from the germline V gene are GTSNPN and SVGIG (reference sequence). CDR3 nucleotide sequence: TGTGCCTGGAGCCAACTAGCGCCGAGCCAAGAGACCCAGTACTTC. Amino acid sequence: CAWSQLAPSQETQYF.

The chain links TRBV6-5 to TRBJ2-7, with D perhaps matching TRBD2 (6 bases). This CDR3 contains 15 residues. From germline, CDR1 is MNHEY and CDR2 SVGAGI. Between the trimmed V and J ends, which lost 1 base and 0 bases, there was a span of 10 bases. The CDR3 nucleotides are TGTGCCAGCAGTTACTTACGGGAGAGCTCCTACGAGCAGTACTTC. This encodes CASSYLRESSYEQYF.

CDR3 sequence (DNA): TGTGCCAGCAGCCCCGGCGGGGGGAATGAGCAGTTCTTC. This sequence encodes CASSPGGGNEQFF. The chain uses TRBV6-5 and TRBJ2-1; 8 positions match TRBD2. The V gene's germline CDR1 is MNHEY and CDR2 SVGAGI. The CDR3 loop spans 13 amino acids. V trimming: 6 bases; J trimming: 7 bases; junction bases outside the gene matches: 5.